This T cell receptor beta chain was captured in a study of blood T cell repertoires in COVID-19. Across the whole study: Collection of acute and convalescent COVID-19 samples took place in the United States, Italy and Spain. Nucleic acid was either cDNA or gDNA, and it came from T cells, B-cell-depleted T cells, or PBMCs.

During active infection, Seattle patients enrolled and were then monitored through disease. CDR3 length: 13 amino acids. Per germline, CDR1 MRHNA and CDR2 SNTAGT. Unmatched junction bases numbered 4, after V lost 5 bases and J lost 6 bases. As processed by the authors: Using reference gene primer amplification, nucleated cell counts were estimated. The protocol was immunoSEQ multiplex PCR, while the TCRdb copy is restricted to in-frame clones and leaves out a portion. V and J calls and clone size are copied from that table; D and trimming were computed from the DNA. This sample has hundreds of thousands of clones; around 87% occur once, and the top ten carry approximately 2.4%. This clone was seen more than once but under ten times.

The chain recombines TRBV6-4 with TRBJ1-5; TRBD1 aligns across 7 bases. This TCR was recovered from an older woman with COVID-19, enrolled during active disease. The sample taken for sequencing was peripheral blood. DNA for the CDR3: TGTGCCAGCAGTAGACAGGGCGGTCAGCCCCAGCATTTT. Its protein is CASSRQGGQPQHF.